This is a list of T cell receptor beta chains from one sample in a study of immune evolution from preneoplasia to lung adenocarcinoma. Profiled with immunoSEQ multiplex PCR; TCRdb holds only in-frame clones, not every one. The profile shows just over 4,000 clones, 70% to 90% of them singletons. The specimen sequenced was FFPE minimally invasive lung adenocarcinoma tissue. The receptor set was obtained from an older person with lung adenocarcinoma. The conserved cysteine and the conserved F or W are not part of the CDR3 here. Fields, in order: CDR3 protein, J gene, V gene.

cdr3_aa: ASTRQGRTNEKLF
j_call: TRBJ1-4
v_call: TRBV6-1

cdr3_aa: ASSPRGRYNEQF
j_call: TRBJ2-1
v_call: TRBV28

cdr3_aa: ASSQETGSDTQY
j_call: TRBJ2-3
v_call: TRBV5-1

cdr3_aa: AWSIRLQETQY
j_call: TRBJ2-5
v_call: TRBV30

cdr3_aa: ASSLRQWTGRNEQY
j_call: TRBJ2-7
v_call: TRBV6-6

cdr3_aa: ASSYGGTNTEAF
j_call: TRBJ1-1
v_call: TRBV6-5

cdr3_aa: ASSSHTGEAF
j_call: TRBJ1-1
v_call: TRBV7-3

cdr3_aa: AISGEVDTEAF
j_call: TRBJ1-1
v_call: TRBV10-3

cdr3_aa: ASSQMGEAF
j_call: TRBJ1-1
v_call: TRBV19

cdr3_aa: ASSFNRVYTEAF
j_call: TRBJ1-1
v_call: TRBV11-2

cdr3_aa: ASSSTNSGRAVDIQY
j_call: TRBJ2-4
v_call: TRBV5-1

cdr3_aa: AWSRVGVPLTDTQY
j_call: TRBJ2-3
v_call: TRBV30

cdr3_aa: AWSQSGSLREQY
j_call: TRBJ2-7
v_call: TRBV30

cdr3_aa: ASSVGRGRIDEQF
j_call: TRBJ2-1
v_call: TRBV9

cdr3_aa: ASSLVGVETQY
j_call: TRBJ2-5
v_call: TRBV28

cdr3_aa: ASSRQGASPLH
j_call: TRBJ1-6
v_call: TRBV7-9

cdr3_aa: ASSPPSVNTEAF
j_call: TRBJ1-1
v_call: TRBV18

cdr3_aa: ASSQYGHGRNTLH
j_call: TRBJ1-6
v_call: TRBV4-1

cdr3_aa: ASRGIWGTYSNQPQH
j_call: TRBJ1-5
v_call: TRBV19

cdr3_aa: AWPRGTRTF
j_call: TRBJ1-1
v_call: TRBV30

cdr3_aa: ASRYRGHNSPLH
j_call: TRBJ1-6
v_call: TRBV6-1

cdr3_aa: ASSTSGQADQPQH
j_call: TRBJ1-5
v_call: TRBV19

cdr3_aa: ASSGRNTEAF
j_call: TRBJ1-1
v_call: TRBV25-1

cdr3_aa: ASSGGHKEEPQH
j_call: TRBJ1-5
v_call: TRBV7-9

cdr3_aa: SVERTGLANTEAF
j_call: TRBJ1-1
v_call: TRBV29-1

cdr3_aa: ASSPIGTAGRFVYGYT
j_call: TRBJ1-2
v_call: TRBV18

cdr3_aa: ASSYGTGDAGELF
j_call: TRBJ2-2
v_call: TRBV6-5

cdr3_aa: SATQGNIQY
j_call: TRBJ2-4
v_call: TRBV20-1

cdr3_aa: ASSSDRVGIRSYEQY
j_call: TRBJ2-7
v_call: TRBV28